A single sample is the source of the 27 T cell receptor beta chains below, sequenced in a study of T cells in Graves' hyperthyroidism and ophthalmopathy. From RNA transcripts, TCR beta CDR3 regions were amplified. Primed by the HTBI set, a first-round RT-PCR was run on the TCR CDR3. TCRdb reanalysed the multiplex PCR reads using MiXCR and keeps one entry per CDR3 protein. The sample has around 610,000 distinct CDR3 sequences, roughly 15% seen once. The sequenced sample was blood. The receptor source for this set is a woman between 40 and 55 years old with Graves' ophthalmopathy.

The chain links TRBV12-3 or TRBV12-4 to TRBJ1-2; 9 positions match TRBD1. The CDR3 extends over 18 amino acids. The ends lost 7 bases at V and 6 bases at J; junction bases unmatched: 21. The CDR3 spells CASNLGYGDRDLLDGYTF. In nucleotides, the CDR3 is TGTGCCAGCAACTTGGGGTATGGGGACAGGGACCTTTTGGATGGCTACACCTTC.

This clonotype has at least ten counts. The genes are TRBV12-3 or TRBV12-4 and TRBJ1-5, with a weak D call TRBD1 (5 bases). CDR3 length: 15 amino acids. Deletions cut 2 bases from V and 2 bases from J, with 10 bases between. Written as DNA, the CDR3 is TGTGCCAGCAGTTTACATCGAGGGGGCAATCAGCCCCAGCATTTT. Amino acids: CASSLHRGGNQPQHF.

This clonotype appeared many times. The rearrangement joins TRBV11-2 to TRBJ2-5; tentatively, D is TRBD1 (5 bases). Trimming cost V 9 bases and J 5 bases, with 25 bases left between them. Germline CDR1 and CDR2: SGHAT and FQNNGV. The CDR3 runs to 16 residues. CDR3 nucleotide sequence: TGTGCCAGTAAAATTGGCCGAGGACAAAGTAGGGAGACCCAGTACTTC. This sequence encodes CASKIGRGQSRETQYF.

This clonotype occurred many times. The chain joins TRBV27 to TRBJ1-1; no firm D call. CDR1 is MNHEY, CDR2 SMNVEV, per germline (reference sequence). V was cut by 5 bases and J by 2 bases, with 18 bases left in between. This CDR3 spans 16 amino acids. The CDR3 region is CASSASLREGNTEAFF. The CDR3, as DNA: TGTGCCAGCAGTGCCTCTCTTCGCGAGGGAAACACTGAAGCTTTCTTT.

In this sample, this clonotype turned up many times. A read error is possible here, since a much larger clone lies one base away. This chain uses TRBV12-3 or TRBV12-4 with TRBJ1-2, with D uncertain. CDR3 length: 13 amino acids. CDR3 amino acids: CTSSPKQSIGYTF. The DNA for the CDR3 is TGTACCAGCAGCCCGAAACAGTCGATCGGCTACACCTTC.

This chain links TRBV6-1 with TRBJ1-2; D possibly corresponds to TRBD1 (5 bases). The CDR3 contains 14 residues. Germline V gene data show CDR1 as MNHNS and CDR2 as SASEGT. Trimming removed 5 bases at V and 4 bases at J, with 14 bases between. DNA for the CDR3: TGTGCCAGCAGTAGGACCGACAGAACCTATGGCTACACCTTC. This sequence encodes CASSRTDRTYGYTF.

This clonotype has at least ten counts. The junction does not match germline at one end; this may be a read error. The chain carries TRBV4-2 and TRBJ2-2, with TRBD2 matching 8 bases. The germline CDR1 and CDR2 sequences are LGHNA and YNFKEQ. The length of the CDR3 is 14 residues. The CDR3 here is CASGTEGLVKPVLF. Here the CDR3 DNA reads TGTGCCAGCGGAACCGAGGGACTAGTTAAACCCGTACTTTTT.

The V call is TRBV6-2 or TRBV6-3, the J call TRBJ2-7; TRBD1 agrees at 8 bases. J lost 4 bases, V lost 5 bases, and 7 bases had no gene match. In germline, CDR1 is MNHEY, CDR2 SVGEGT. CDR3 length equals 14 residues. CDR3 region: CASSKRRQGYEQYF. Written as DNA, the CDR3 is TGTGCCAGCAGTAAGAGGAGACAGGGGTACGAGCAGTACTTC.

This clonotype was recorded many times. The rearrangement links TRBV6-2 or TRBV6-3 to TRBJ2-7; D tentatively reads TRBD1 or TRBD2 (5 bases each). Trimming left V 6 bases short and J 0 bases short, with 12 bases between. There are 14 residues in the CDR3. Germline values: CDR1 MNHEY, CDR2 SVGEGT. CDR3 sequence (DNA): TGTGCCAGCAGATGGGACCCCAGCTCCTACGAGCAGTACTTC. It is translated as CASRWDPSSYEQYF.

The table lists this clonotype with many counts. The rearrangement joins TRBV15 to TRBJ1-3, with 7 bases fitting TRBD1. CDR3 length: 16 residues. J gave up 4 bases and V 2 bases, and 8 bases lay outside the gene matches. Germline V lookup: CDR1 LNHNV, CDR2 YYDKDF (reference sequence). CDR3 DNA: TGTGCCACCAGCAGACAGGGGGTCGGCTCCGGAAACACCATATATTTT. Protein product: CATSRQGVGSGNTIYF.

This clonotype was counted ten times or more. The chain has TRBV4-1 and TRBJ1-1; no clear D gene. The CDR3 is made up of 15 amino acids. With 0 bases removed from V and 2 bases from J, the gap between germline ends came to 10 bases. CDR1 is MGHRA, CDR2 YSYEKL, per germline. CDR3 in DNA: TGCGCCAGCAGCCAAGATGAAAGTGGAAACACTGAAGCTTTCTTT. Its protein product is CASSQDESGNTEAFF.

This chain uses TRBV6-5 with TRBJ2-7; D not certain. The CDR3 spans 12 residues. The germline CDR1 and CDR2 sequences are MNHEY and SVGAGI. V lost 0 bases and J lost 6, with 6 bases in between. CDR3 loop: CASSYSNLEQYF. In nucleotides, the CDR3 is TGTGCCAGCAGTTACTCGAACCTCGAGCAGTACTTC.

This clonotype was found many times. The rearrangement links TRBV5-6 to TRBJ1-2, with TRBD1 identical over 9 bases. The germline CDR1 and CDR2 sequences are SGHDT and YYEEEE. V lost 2 bases to trimming and J lost 6 bases; unmatched junction nucleotides: 14. The CDR3 is 17 amino acids. CDR3 amino acids: CASSLVTGGADRDGYTF. The CDR3 nucleotides read TGTGCCAGCAGCTTAGTCACAGGGGGCGCGGACCGGGATGGCTACACCTTC.

The V and J genes are TRBV12-3 or TRBV12-4 and TRBJ1-1, with 8 bases identical to TRBD1. The CDR3 is made up of 14 amino acids. Trimming cost V 2 bases and J 6 bases; bases outside gene matches: 5. The CDR3 protein is CASSLPGGKAEAFF. The CDR3 DNA is TGTGCCAGCAGTTTACCAGGGGGCAAGGCTGAAGCTTTCTTT.

This clonotype was seen many times. Since a much larger clone is just one base distant, this may be a read error. The chain employs TRBV27 and TRBJ2-5; D is ambiguous. Germline lookup yields CDR1 MNHEY and CDR2 SMNVEV (reference sequence). V was clipped by 5 bases and J by 1 base, with 11 bases between them. CDR3 length equals 14 residues. The CDR3 nucleotides are TGTGCCAGCAGTGGCCTCCTTGCCCAAGAGACCCAGTACTTC. Residues: CASSGLLAQETQYF.

At least ten counts were recorded for this clonotype. The V gene is TRBV28, the J gene TRBJ1-1, with D maybe TRBD1 (6 bases). This CDR3 is 18 amino acids long. Trimming left V 1 base short and J 0 bases short, with 18 bases between. Germline V CDR1 and CDR2: MDHEN, SYDVKM. The CDR3 coding sequence is TGTGCCAGCAGTTTATACCCGGGGAGGGGGGGAATGAACACTGAAGCTTTCTTT. Its protein is CASSLYPGRGGMNTEAFF.

This clonotype was seen repeatedly, ten times or more. The chain couples TRBV28 to TRBJ1-2; D ambiguous. The CDR3 sequence is 13 residues long. Trimming removed 6 bases from V and 0 bases from J, with 8 bases in between. Germline lookup yields CDR1 MDHEN and CDR2 SYDVKM. The CDR3 loop reads CASRQASNYGYTF. The CDR3 DNA sequence: TGTGCCAGCAGGCAGGCATCTAACTATGGCTACACCTTC.

This clonotype was observed at least ten times. This chain uses TRBV28 with TRBJ2-5; D possibly uses TRBD1 or TRBD2 (6 bases each). Trimming cost V 8 bases and J 1 base, with 20 bases left between them. The germline CDR1 and CDR2 sequences are MDHEN and SYDVKM. The CDR3 contains 16 residues. This CDR3 is CASGQLDREPQETQYF. For the CDR3, the DNA is TGTGCCAGCGGACAGTTAGATCGGGAGCCCCAAGAGACCCAGTACTTC.

This clonotype showed up just a few times. The chain joins TRBV4-3 to TRBJ2-6; no firm D call. The V end lost 1 base, the J end lost 3 bases, and 16 bases lay between the germline ends. The germline gives CDR1 LGHNA, CDR2 YSLEER. The CDR3 is 18 amino acids. DNA of the CDR3: TGCGCCAGCAGCCAAGTTTATAATCAGCCCTTTGGGGCCAACGTCCTGACTTTC. Protein product: CASSQVYNQPFGANVLTF.

This clonotype was found many times. The V gene is TRBV24-1, the J gene TRBJ2-2; D remains unclear. This CDR3 has 13 amino acids. In germline, CDR1 is KGHDR, CDR2 SFDVKD. V shed 4 bases and J shed 0 bases, with 2 bases lying between them. CDR3 in amino acids: CATSEPNTGELFF. In DNA form, the CDR3 reads TGTGCCACCAGTGAACCGAACACCGGGGAGCTGTTTTTT.

The sample holds many counts of this clonotype. The chain uses TRBV4-2 and TRBJ2-5; 7 bases align to TRBD2. The germline V gene encodes CDR1 LGHNA and CDR2 YNFKEQ. The CDR3 extends over 16 amino acids. With V trimmed by 4 bases and J by 5 bases, 13 bases remained unmatched. This chain's CDR3 is CASSPDGGEGQETQYF. The CDR3 nucleotides read TGTGCCAGCAGCCCCGATGGGGGGGAGGGCCAGGAGACCCAGTACTTC.

This clonotype was picked up many times. This chain uses TRBV29-1 with TRBJ2-7, with 7 positions matching TRBD1. CDR3 size: 12 residues. After removal of 7 bases from V and 3 bases from J, the junction contained 6 bases not matched to a gene. Looked up from germline, CDR1 is SQVTM and CDR2 is ANQGSEA. CDR3 in DNA: TGCAGCGCCGGGGACAGATTCTACGAGCAGTACTTC. Amino acids: CSAGDRFYEQYF.

This clonotype was counted many times. This sequence joins TRBV12-3 or TRBV12-4 and TRBJ2-7; D might be TRBD2 (5 bases). V was pared by 1 base and J by 9 bases, with 10 bases between. The CDR3 runs 12 residues. CDR3 sequence (DNA): TGTGCCAGCAGTTTAGGAGCGGAGAGGCAGTACTTC. Translation gives CASSLGAERQYF.

This clonotype was seen at least ten times. The V gene is TRBV15, the J gene TRBJ2-2; no clear D gene. Deletions cut 1 base from V and 6 bases from J, with 6 bases between. The germline gives CDR1 LNHNV, CDR2 YYDKDF (reference sequence). CDR3 length: 13 residues. The CDR3, as DNA: TGTGCCACCAGCAGAGGTGGCGCCGGGGAGCTGTTTTTT. Its translation is CATSRGGAGELFF.

This clonotype was observed at least ten times. V and J are TRBV5-1 and TRBJ2-7, with 9 bases aligning to TRBD1. Trimming at V came to 2 bases and at J to 2 bases, leaving 2 bases not matched to a gene. CDR3 size: 14 residues. CDR1 is SGHRS, CDR2 YFSETQ, per germline. CDR3 sequence reads: CASSFRTGAYEQYF. As DNA, the CDR3 is TGCGCCAGCAGCTTTAGGACAGGGGCCTACGAGCAGTACTTC.

The V gene is TRBV29-1, the J gene TRBJ2-5; TRBD2 might be the D (5 bases). Germline V gives CDR1 SQVTM, CDR2 ANQGSEA. Trimming took off 6 bases at V and 9 bases at J, with 11 bases between the two ends. This CDR3 is 10 amino acids long. CDR3 loop: CSVYTGSQYF. CDR3 coding DNA: TGCAGCGTCTACACGGGGTCCCAGTACTTC. Based on the CDR3 plus reference TRBV29-1 and TRBJ2-5, the full variable domain is SAVISQKPSRDICQRGTSLTIQCQVDSQVTMMFWYRQQPGQSLTLIATANQGSEATYESGFVIDKFPISRPNLTFSTLTVSNMSPEDSSIYLCSVYTGSQYFGPGTRLLVL.

The chain employs TRBV12-3 or TRBV12-4 and TRBJ1-2, with TRBD1 matching 7 bases. V dropped 5 bases and J dropped 0; count of bases not matched to a gene: 6. The CDR3 length is 15 residues. CDR3 loop: CASSPGQAANYGYTF. In DNA form, the CDR3 reads TGTGCCAGCAGTCCAGGACAGGCAGCTAACTATGGCTACACCTTC.